The 18 T cell receptor beta chains presented below share a single source sample, sequenced in a study of shared clonotypes between healthy human individuals. Measured with immunoSEQ multiplex PCR; TCRdb has only the in-frame clones, and not every one. This table holds 300,000 to 400,000 clones, roughly 70% found once. The source material was memory CD4+ T cells sorted from blood. Subset noted: CD45RA-negative fraction. These receptors were collected from a man aged 25 to 45 in good health.

This chain uses TRBV28 with TRBJ2-2; TRBD2 matches at 7 bases. The germline V gene has CDR1 MDHEN and CDR2 SYDVKM. J gave up 8 bases and V 6 bases, and 12 bases lay outside the gene matches. The CDR3 length is 15 residues. DNA of the CDR3: TGTGCCAGCAGGGGTGGGAGGGCCCTCAAAGGGGAGCTGTTTTTT. This sequence encodes CASRGGRALKGELFF.

The V gene is TRBV5-1, the J gene TRBJ2-4, with a tentative D call TRBD1 (5 bases). V was cut by 0 bases and J by 8 bases, with 12 bases left in between. The CDR3 consists of 14 residues. CDR1 is SGHRS and CDR2 is YFSETQ in the germline V gene. The CDR3 is CASSLASGKDIQYF. The CDR3 DNA reads TGCGCCAGCAGCTTGGCCTCAGGGAAGGACATTCAGTACTTC.

The chain links TRBV5-6 to TRBJ2-7; TRBD1 aligns across 9 bases. In germline, CDR1 is SGHDT, CDR2 YYEEEE. The V and J ends lost 4 bases and 1 base, in that order; junction bases with no gene match: 9. This CDR3 region has 16 residues. CDR3 loop: CASSPLDRGKSYEQYF. The CDR3 nucleotides are TGTGCCAGCAGCCCATTGGACAGGGGAAAATCCTACGAGCAGTACTTC. Full variable domain (outside the CDR3, taken from reference TRBV5-6 and TRBJ2-7): DAGVTQSPTHLIKTRGQQVTLRCSPKSGHDTVSWYQQALGQGPQFIFQYYEEEERQRGNFPDRFSGHQFPNYSSELNVNALLLGDSALYLCASSPLDRGKSYEQYFGPGTRLTVT.

This clone was seen only a few times. V usage is TRBV2 and J usage is TRBJ1-1; D ambiguous. Per germline, CDR1 SNHLY and CDR2 FYNNEI. V was shortened by 7 bases and J by 6 bases, with 18 bases between the two germline ends. This CDR3 has 14 amino acids. The CDR3 is CASIFGWGQSEAFF. In nucleotides, the CDR3 is TGTGCCAGCATTTTCGGATGGGGTCAGTCTGAAGCTTTCTTT.

This clone has more than one count but fewer than ten. V gene TRBV7-2 combines with J gene TRBJ2-7, with 9 nucleotides matching TRBD2. Germline CDR1 SGHTA, CDR2 FQGNSA. The V segment lost 5 bases and the J segment 7 bases; nucleotides outside the gene matches: 12. This CDR3 has 15 amino acids. The CDR3 spells CASSPPLAGLFEQYF. CDR3 coding DNA: TGTGCCAGCAGCCCCCCCCTAGCGGGATTGTTTGAGCAGTACTTC.

In this sample, this clone turned up once. The chain couples TRBV30 to TRBJ2-7; tentatively, D is TRBD1 (6 bases). The CDR3 consists of 14 residues. The V gene's germline CDR1 is GTSNPN and CDR2 SVGIG (reference sequence). The V end was cut by 4 bases, the J end by 1 base, with 14 bases between. DNA of the CDR3: TGTGCCTGGACCGAAGGTAGGGGGTCCTACGAGCAGTACTTC. Its protein product is CAWTEGRGSYEQYF.

CDR3 sequence reads: CASSPTITITDTQYF. CDR3 coding DNA: TGTGCCAGCAGCCCGACCATCACGATCACAGATACGCAGTATTTT. V gene TRBV5-4 combines with J gene TRBJ2-3; D gene uncertain. V was trimmed by 4 bases and J by 2 bases, leaving 14 bases between them. Germline-derived CDR1 and CDR2 are SGHNT and YYREEE (reference sequence). The CDR3 consists of 15 residues.

The chain recombines TRBV30 with TRBJ2-3, with D possibly matching TRBD1 (6 bases). Trimming pared 2 bases from V and 2 bases from J, leaving 11 bases between. Per the germline V gene, CDR1 is GTSNPN and CDR2 is SVGIG (reference sequence). The CDR3 is 14 residues long. The CDR3 loop is CAWSPTGITDTQYF. The DNA of the CDR3 is TGTGCCTGGAGTCCCACAGGGATCACAGATACGCAGTATTTT.

This clone was seen repeatedly, ten times or more. The chain links TRBV5-6 to TRBJ1-1; D is uncertain. The CDR3 runs to 13 residues. Germline CDR1 SGHDT, CDR2 YYEEEE. V was clipped by 1 base and J by 6 bases, with 10 bases between them. CDR3 sequence reads: CASSLRGRAEAFF. In DNA, the CDR3 is TGTGCCAGCAGCTTGCGAGGGAGAGCTGAAGCTTTCTTT.

The chain uses TRBV6-5 and TRBJ1-1; D not certain. The germline V and J ends were trimmed by 5 bases and 4 bases, with 5 bases remaining between them. The germline V gene encodes CDR1 MNHEY and CDR2 SVGAGI. This CDR3 has 11 amino acids. The CDR3 DNA follows: TGTGCCAGCAGTGGTCGCACTGAAGCTTTCTTT. Protein sequence: CASSGRTEAFF.

The chain has TRBV7-6 and TRBJ2-5; D not certain. The germline CDR1 and CDR2 sequences are SGHVS and FNYEAQ. V lost 0 bases and J 6 bases, leaving 2 bases between the germline ends. The CDR3 has 11 amino acids. CDR3 in amino acids: CASSLAQTQYF. DNA of the CDR3: TGTGCCAGCAGCTTAGCCCAGACCCAGTACTTC.

This clone was seen many times. V usage is TRBV29-1 and J usage is TRBJ2-7, with 8 bases matching TRBD2. Germline V gene data show CDR1 as SQVTM and CDR2 as ANQGSEA. This CDR3 is 17 amino acids long. J was trimmed by 3 bases and V by 0 bases; bases with no gene match: 13. For the CDR3, the DNA is TGCAGCGTTGAAGAATTGAATACGGGAGGGCCTCACTACGAGCAGTACTTC. This sequence encodes CSVEELNTGGPHYEQYF.

This clone has just a few counts. This chain uses TRBV21-1 with TRBJ2-7. TRBV21-1 represents a pseudogene. The CDR3 runs to 15 residues. The CDR3 here is CASSNHSQPSYEQYF. The CDR3 DNA sequence: TGTGCCAGCAGCAATCATAGTCAGCCTTCCTACGAGCAGTACTTC.

The chain links TRBV30 to TRBJ1-6; weak D call: TRBD1 (5 bases). The ends were cut back, 8 bases at V and 0 bases at J, with 14 bases in the middle. The CDR3 is made up of 15 amino acids. The germline gives CDR1 GTSNPN, CDR2 SVGIG (reference sequence). CDR3 sequence reads: CAEQRGSSYNSPLHF. CDR3 DNA: TGTGCCGAACAACGGGGGAGCTCCTATAATTCACCCCTCCACTTT.

CDR3 loop: CASSALGYEQFF. The DNA for the CDR3 is TGTGCCAGCAGTGCCCTCGGGTATGAGCAGTTCTTC. The chain uses TRBV6-5 and TRBJ2-1; D uncertain. Trimming pared 5 bases from V and 8 bases from J, leaving 10 bases between. This CDR3 contains 12 residues. CDR1 is MNHEY and CDR2 is SVGAGI in the germline V gene.

In its sample, this clone was seen once. The germline gene is not matched at one end of the junction; a read error may be the cause. The V and J genes are TRBV7-7 and TRBJ2-1; D remains unclear. This CDR3 contains 14 residues. Germline loops: CDR1 SSHAT, CDR2 FNYEAQ (reference sequence). CDR3 residues: CASSSGPLGNEQFF. CDR3 bases: TGTGCTAGCAGCTCGGGCCCCTTAGGAAATGAGCAGTTCTTC.

The chain carries TRBV4-2 and TRBJ2-1; 7 bases map to TRBD2. Germline V gene data show CDR1 as LGHNA and CDR2 as YNFKEQ. The CDR3 runs to 16 residues. Germline trimming cut 4 bases from V and 5 bases from J; bases unmatched to any gene: 11. The CDR3 bases are TGTGCCAGCAGCCCGACGGGGGGAAAAGGGAACAATGAGCAGTTCTTC. It specifies CASSPTGGKGNNEQFF.

The chain couples TRBV11-2 to TRBJ2-5; D not resolved. Germline CDR1 SGHAT, CDR2 FQNNGV. V dropped 1 base and J dropped 0 bases, with 12 bases sitting between them. The CDR3 loop spans 16 amino acids. CDR3 coding DNA: TGTGCCAGCAGCTTAGGTGGGGTCACAAACCAAGAGACCCAGTACTTC. It is translated as CASSLGGVTNQETQYF.